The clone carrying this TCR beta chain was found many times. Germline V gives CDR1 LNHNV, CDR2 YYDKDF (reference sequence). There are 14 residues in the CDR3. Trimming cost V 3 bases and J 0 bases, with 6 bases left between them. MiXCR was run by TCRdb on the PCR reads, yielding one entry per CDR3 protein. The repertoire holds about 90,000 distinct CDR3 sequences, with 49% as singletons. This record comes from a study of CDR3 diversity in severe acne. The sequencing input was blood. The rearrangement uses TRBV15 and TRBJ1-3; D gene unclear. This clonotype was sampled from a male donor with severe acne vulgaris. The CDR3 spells CATSSQDSGNTIYF. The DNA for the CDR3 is TGTGCCACCAGCAGCCAAGACTCTGGAAACACCATATATTTT.